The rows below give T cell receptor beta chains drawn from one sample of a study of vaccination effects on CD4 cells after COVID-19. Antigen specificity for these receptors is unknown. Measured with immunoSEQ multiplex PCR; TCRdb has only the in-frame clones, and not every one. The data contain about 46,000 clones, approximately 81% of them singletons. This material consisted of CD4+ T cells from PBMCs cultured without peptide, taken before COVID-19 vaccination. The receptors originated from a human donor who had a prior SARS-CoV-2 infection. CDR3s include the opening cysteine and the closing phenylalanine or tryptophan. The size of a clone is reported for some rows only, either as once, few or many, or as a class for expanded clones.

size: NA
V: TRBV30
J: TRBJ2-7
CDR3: CAWSSLGTRYSYEQYF

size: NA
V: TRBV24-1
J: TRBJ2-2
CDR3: CATSYTGELFF

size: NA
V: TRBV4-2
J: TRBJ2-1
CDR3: CASSSTGDEQFF

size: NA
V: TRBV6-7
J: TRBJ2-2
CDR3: CASSHPAGVELFF

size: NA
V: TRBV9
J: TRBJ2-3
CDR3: CASSVGGLAGGLTDTQYF

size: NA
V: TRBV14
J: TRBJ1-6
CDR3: CASSQVGARSYNSPLHF

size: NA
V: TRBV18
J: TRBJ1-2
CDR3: CASSPDREKDYGYTF

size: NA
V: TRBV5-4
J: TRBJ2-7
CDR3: CASSVTGTGAYEQYF

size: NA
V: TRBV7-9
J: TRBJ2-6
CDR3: CASSFHQGSSGANVLTF

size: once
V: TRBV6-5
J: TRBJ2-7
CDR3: CASSPGQGRLYF

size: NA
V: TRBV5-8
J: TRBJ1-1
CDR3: CASSFTGFGNTEAFF

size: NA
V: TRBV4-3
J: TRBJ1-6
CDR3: CASSQRGVYNSPLHF

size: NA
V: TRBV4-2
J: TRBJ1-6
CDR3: CASSQEFSVPSPLHF

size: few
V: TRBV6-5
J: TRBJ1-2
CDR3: CASSYMTAADGGGYTF

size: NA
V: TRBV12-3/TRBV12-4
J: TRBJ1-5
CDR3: CASSPGAGQPQHF

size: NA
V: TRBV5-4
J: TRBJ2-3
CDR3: CASSLSADTDTQYF

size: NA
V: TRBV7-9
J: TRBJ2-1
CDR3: CASRSLAGGLWNEQFF

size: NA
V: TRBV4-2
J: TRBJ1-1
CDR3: CASSQSPQEAFF

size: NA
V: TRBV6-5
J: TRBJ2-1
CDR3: CASSYGLRQFF

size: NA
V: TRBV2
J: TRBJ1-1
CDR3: CASSDGTGVVRAEAFF

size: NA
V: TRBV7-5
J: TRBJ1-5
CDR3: CARSFSGGVNQPQHF

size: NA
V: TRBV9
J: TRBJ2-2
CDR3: CASSRRTGELFF

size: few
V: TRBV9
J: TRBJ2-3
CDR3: CASSVPVRSSGASDTQYF

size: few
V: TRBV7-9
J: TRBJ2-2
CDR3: CASSPTSGNTGELFF

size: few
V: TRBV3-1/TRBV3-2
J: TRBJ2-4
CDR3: CASSQVGDLAKNIQYF

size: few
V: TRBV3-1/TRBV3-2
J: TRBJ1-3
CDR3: CASSRDSSGNTIYF

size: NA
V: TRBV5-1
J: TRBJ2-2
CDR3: CASSLGRTGTGELFF

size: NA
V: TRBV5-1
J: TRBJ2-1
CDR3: CASSWADLSGNEQFF

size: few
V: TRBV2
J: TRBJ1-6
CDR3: CASSFRTGDNSPLHF

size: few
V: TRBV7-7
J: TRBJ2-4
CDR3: CASRPIGQVIAKNIQYF